This paragraph covers one T cell receptor (beta chain) sequence. This clone appeared once. Its antigen is unknown. Base qualities were left out, and no much larger clone turns up one base away. In light of the paper, this sample's time point label describes: 20 to 30 weeks on oral tofacitinib. What this sample's treatment or condition label stands for: oral pan-JAK inhibitor, 5-10 mg twice daily. Peripheral blood and lesional scalp punch biopsies were obtained from patients with alopecia areata. PBMCs were separated by density centrifugation and stained for CD3, CD4 and CD8, after which CD4+ and CD8+ T cells were sorted on a FACSAria. The sample comes from a study of CD8+ T cells in alopecia areata (dated by TCRdb to 2016 to 2019). At the level of the whole study: The treated patients took part in an open-label pilot trial in which moderate-to-severe alopecia areata was treated with oral tofacitinib at 5 to 10 mg twice daily. Tofacitinib was administered for 6 to 18 months, and 6 months of follow-up off drug were then conducted to assess delayed response and recurrence. Disease severity in treated patients was measured with the SALT score, which quantifies the percentage of affected scalp surface area. High-throughput TCRbeta sequencing was used to examine T cell clonal expansion in alopecia areata in both the C3H/HeJ mouse model and human patients. In humans, TCRbeta sequencing was performed on scalp tissue and on sorted CD4+ and CD8+ peripheral blood T cells from healthy controls and from patients with patchy or totalis/universalis alopecia areata. Patients on tofacitinib were biopsied at baseline and after 4 and 24 weeks of treatment, and several of the patients also had a later scalp biopsy. Scalp clonality was compared among normal scalp (n=4), patchy alopecia areata scalp (n=8), and alopecia totalis/universalis scalp (n=8). RNA was extracted with the PAXgene miRNA kit for fixed scalp, the miRNeasy kit for PBMCs, and the RNeasy kit for mouse skin. immunoSEQ multiplex PCR using 35 Vbeta forward primers and 13 Jbeta reverse primers was used to amplify TCRbeta CDR3 regions.

Libraries were built with the immunoSEQ multiplex PCR assay. RNA was extracted from all samples and reverse transcribed into cDNA as template for TCR sequencing. SuperScript III was used to make first-strand cDNA, primed with a 2:1 mix of oligo-dT and random hexamers. A synthetic immune receptor repertoire was used to measure amplification bias, and any remaining bias was corrected computationally. As for how the authors treated the data: Raw reads were preprocessed for error removal, and CDR3 was defined according to IMGT conventions as running from the conserved cysteine to phenylalanine. Clonality was computed by normalizing Shannon entropy by log2 of the number of productive unique TCRs and subtracting the result from 1. Scalp TCRbeta sequences were cross-referenced with sorted blood CD4 and CD8 repertoires so that the CD4 or CD8 identity of scalp clones could be inferred. TCRdb re-hosts the immuneACCESS table, in-frame sequences only. Its copies lack some clones; in the studies checked, an unresolved V gene accounts for under half of them, and the cause for the rest is not known. That table is the source of V, J and clone size, and D and trimming were worked out from the DNA. Counted in this sample were about 110,000 clones; about 59% of them appeared once. The ten largest clones capture 10% to 15% of the sample.

Relative to germline, V is missing 6 bases and J is missing 2 bases, with 7 bases of the junction outside any gene match. As encoded in the germline V gene, CDR1 is SNHLY while CDR2 is FYNNEI. Measured from the cysteine to the phenylalanine, the CDR3 is 16 residues long. The only DNA kept is the CDR3, 48 bases in frame from the first base. Results and caveats for the whole study, not just this receptor: The treated cohort was small, with a single nonresponder, so links between baseline CD8+ expansion and response need larger studies. With tofacitinib, both scalp clonality and the number of expanded CD8+ clones among the top 100 scalp clones went down significantly. Compared with mice, TCR sequences shared between patients were less clear, possibly partly because of HLA diversity across the patient population. Lesional scalp, especially in alopecia totalis/universalis, showed higher clonality and more expanded CD8+ clones than normal scalp, suggesting antigenic drive. Many expanded lesional clones persisted in scalp and blood during tofacitinib treatment, which may partly explain relapse after stopping treatment. Unlike mouse skin, which is dominated by gammadelta T cells, normal human skin has resident alphabeta T cells that are also sequenced, and this complicates analysis of the scalp TCR repertoire.

The V and J segments used are TRBV2 and TRBJ2-3, and 11 junctional nucleotides match TRBD2. The sequence came from a human donor with alopecia areata. The source was CD8+ T cells sorted from blood, collected at week 24, from a patient treated with tofacitinib. The base sequence is TGTGCCAGCAGGCGACCGACTAGCGGGGCCACAGATACGCAGTATTTT. Its coded protein is CASRRPTSGATDTQYF.